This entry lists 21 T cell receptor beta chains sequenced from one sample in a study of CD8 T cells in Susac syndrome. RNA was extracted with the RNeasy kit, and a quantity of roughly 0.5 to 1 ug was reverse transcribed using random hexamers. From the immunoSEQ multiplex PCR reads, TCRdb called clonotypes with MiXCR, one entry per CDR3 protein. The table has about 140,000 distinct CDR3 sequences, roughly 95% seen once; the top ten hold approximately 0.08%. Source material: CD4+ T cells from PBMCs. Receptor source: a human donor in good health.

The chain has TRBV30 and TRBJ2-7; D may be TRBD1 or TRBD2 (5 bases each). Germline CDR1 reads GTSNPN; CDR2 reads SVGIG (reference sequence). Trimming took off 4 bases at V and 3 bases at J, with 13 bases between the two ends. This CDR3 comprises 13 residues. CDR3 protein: CAWTRDENYEQYF. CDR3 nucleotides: TGTGCCTGGACTCGGGACGAAAACTACGAGCAGTACTTC.

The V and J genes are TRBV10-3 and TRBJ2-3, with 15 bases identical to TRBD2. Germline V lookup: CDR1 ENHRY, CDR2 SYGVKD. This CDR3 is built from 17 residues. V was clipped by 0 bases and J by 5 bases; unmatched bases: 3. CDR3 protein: CAISESGLAGGRDTQYF. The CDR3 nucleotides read TGTGCCATCAGTGAGTCGGGACTAGCGGGAGGAAGAGATACGCAGTATTTT.

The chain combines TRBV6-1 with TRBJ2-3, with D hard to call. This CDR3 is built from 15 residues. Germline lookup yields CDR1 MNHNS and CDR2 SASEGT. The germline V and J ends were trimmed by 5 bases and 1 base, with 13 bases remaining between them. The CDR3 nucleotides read TGTGCCAGCAGTTCAGCCCTTAGGCGCACAGATACGCAGTATTTT. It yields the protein CASSSALRRTDTQYF.

The CDR3 DNA reads TGCAGTGCCCGACAGGGGGCATACAATGAGCAGTTCTTC. Protein product: CSARQGAYNEQFF. This chain joins TRBV20-1 and TRBJ2-1, with 10 positions matching TRBD1. Germline V gene data show CDR1 as DFQATT and CDR2 as SNEGSKA (reference sequence). V was clipped by 6 bases and J by 4 bases; unmatched bases: 3. This CDR3 has 13 residues.

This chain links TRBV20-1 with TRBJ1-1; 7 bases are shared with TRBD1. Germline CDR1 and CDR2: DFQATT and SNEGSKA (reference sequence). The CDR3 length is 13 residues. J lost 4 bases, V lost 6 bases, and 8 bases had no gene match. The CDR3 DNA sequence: TGCAGTGCGCAAAGGGGGCGCGGCACTGAAGCTTTCTTT. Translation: CSAQRGRGTEAFF.

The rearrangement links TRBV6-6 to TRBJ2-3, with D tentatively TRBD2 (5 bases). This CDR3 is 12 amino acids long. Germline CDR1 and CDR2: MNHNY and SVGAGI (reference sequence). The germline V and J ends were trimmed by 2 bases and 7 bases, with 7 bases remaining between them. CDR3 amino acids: CASSYDGNTQYF. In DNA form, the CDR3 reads TGTGCCAGCAGTTACGACGGGAATACGCAGTATTTT.

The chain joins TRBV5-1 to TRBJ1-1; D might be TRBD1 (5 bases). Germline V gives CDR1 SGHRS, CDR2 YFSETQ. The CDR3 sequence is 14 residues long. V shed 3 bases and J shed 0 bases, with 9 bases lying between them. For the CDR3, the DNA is TGCGCCAGCAGCTCACAGGTCATGAACACTGAAGCTTTCTTT. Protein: CASSSQVMNTEAFF.

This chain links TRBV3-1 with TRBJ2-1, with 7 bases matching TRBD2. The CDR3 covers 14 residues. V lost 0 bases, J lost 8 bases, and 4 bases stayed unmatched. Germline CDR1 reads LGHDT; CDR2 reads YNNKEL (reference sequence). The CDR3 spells CASSQDLAGDEQFF. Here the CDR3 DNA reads TGTGCCAGCAGCCAAGATTTGGCGGGAGATGAGCAGTTCTTC.

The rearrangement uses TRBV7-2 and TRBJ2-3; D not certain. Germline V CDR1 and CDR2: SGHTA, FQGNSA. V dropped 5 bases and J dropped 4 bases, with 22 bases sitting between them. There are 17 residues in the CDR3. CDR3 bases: TGTGCCAGCAGCGTAACGGCCCAGGTTGGTCCGGCAGATACGCAGTATTTT. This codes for CASSVTAQVGPADTQYF.

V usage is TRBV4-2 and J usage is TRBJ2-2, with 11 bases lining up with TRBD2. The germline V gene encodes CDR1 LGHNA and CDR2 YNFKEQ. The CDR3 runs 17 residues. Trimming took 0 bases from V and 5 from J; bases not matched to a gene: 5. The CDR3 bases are TGTGCCAGCAGCCAAGAGGGGACTAGCGGTCTTACCGGGGAGCTGTTTTTT. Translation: CASSQEGTSGLTGELFF.

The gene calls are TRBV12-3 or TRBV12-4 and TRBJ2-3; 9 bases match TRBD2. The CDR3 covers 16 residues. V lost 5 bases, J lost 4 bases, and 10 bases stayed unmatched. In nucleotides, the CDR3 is TGTGCCAGCAGTCGGGCGGGAGGGCCGAGCGCAGATACGCAGTATTTT. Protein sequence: CASSRAGGPSADTQYF.

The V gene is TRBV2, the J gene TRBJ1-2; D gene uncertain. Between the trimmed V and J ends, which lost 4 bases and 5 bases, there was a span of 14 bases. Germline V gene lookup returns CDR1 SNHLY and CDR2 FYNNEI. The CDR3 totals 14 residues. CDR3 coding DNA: TGTGCCAGCAGTGTTAGCGCGCCGGGGTATGGCTACACCTTC. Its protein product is CASSVSAPGYGYTF.

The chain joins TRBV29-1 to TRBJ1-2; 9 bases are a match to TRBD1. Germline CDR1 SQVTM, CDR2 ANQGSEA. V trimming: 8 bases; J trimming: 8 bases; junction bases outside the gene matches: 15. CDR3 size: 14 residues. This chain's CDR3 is CSSWDRETREGYTF. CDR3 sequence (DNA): TGCAGCTCCTGGGACAGGGAAACTAGGGAGGGCTACACCTTC.

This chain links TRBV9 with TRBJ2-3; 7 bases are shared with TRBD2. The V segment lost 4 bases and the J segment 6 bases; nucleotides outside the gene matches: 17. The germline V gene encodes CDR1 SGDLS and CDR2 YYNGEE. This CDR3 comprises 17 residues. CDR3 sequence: CASSLLVGGSAHDTQYF. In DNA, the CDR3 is TGTGCCAGCAGCCTCTTAGTGGGCGGGAGCGCCCACGATACGCAGTATTTT.

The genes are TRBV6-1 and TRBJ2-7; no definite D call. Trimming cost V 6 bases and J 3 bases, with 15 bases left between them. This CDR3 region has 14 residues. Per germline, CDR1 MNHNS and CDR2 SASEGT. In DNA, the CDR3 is TGTGCCAGCAGACGAGAGGCCCAAGGCTACGAGCAGTACTTC. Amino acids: CASRREAQGYEQYF.

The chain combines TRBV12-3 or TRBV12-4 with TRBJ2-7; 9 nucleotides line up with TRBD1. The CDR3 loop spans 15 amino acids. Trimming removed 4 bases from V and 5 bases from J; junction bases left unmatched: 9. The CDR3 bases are TGTGCCAGCAGTTCCTCCGGGACAGGGTCCCACGAGCAGTACTTC. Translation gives CASSSSGTGSHEQYF.

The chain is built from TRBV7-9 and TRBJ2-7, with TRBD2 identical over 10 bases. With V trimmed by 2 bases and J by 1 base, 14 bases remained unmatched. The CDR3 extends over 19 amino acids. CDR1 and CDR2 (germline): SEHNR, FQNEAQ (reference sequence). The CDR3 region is CASSLYFGTAGGPSYEQYF. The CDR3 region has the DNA TGTGCCAGCAGCTTATATTTTGGGACAGCGGGAGGGCCTTCCTACGAGCAGTACTTC. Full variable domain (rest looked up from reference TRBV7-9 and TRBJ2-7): DTGVSQNPRHKITKRGQNVTFRCDPISEHNRLYWYRQTLGQGPEFLTYFQNEAQLEKSRLLSDRFSAERPKGSFSTLEIQRTEQGDSAMYLCASSLYFGTAGGPSYEQYFGPGTRLTVT.

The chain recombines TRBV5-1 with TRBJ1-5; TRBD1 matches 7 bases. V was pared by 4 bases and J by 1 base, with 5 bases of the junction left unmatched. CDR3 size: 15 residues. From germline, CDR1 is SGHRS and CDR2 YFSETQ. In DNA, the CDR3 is TGCGCCAGCAGCCCGACAGGGTCGAGCAATCAGCCCCAGCATTTT. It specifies CASSPTGSSNQPQHF. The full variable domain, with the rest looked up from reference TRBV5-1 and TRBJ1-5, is KAGVTQTPRYLIKTRGQQVTLSCSPISGHRSVSWYQQTPGQGLQFLFEYFSETQRNKGNFPGRFSGRQFSNSRSEMNVSTLELGDSALYLCASSPTGSSNQPQHFGDGTRLSIL.

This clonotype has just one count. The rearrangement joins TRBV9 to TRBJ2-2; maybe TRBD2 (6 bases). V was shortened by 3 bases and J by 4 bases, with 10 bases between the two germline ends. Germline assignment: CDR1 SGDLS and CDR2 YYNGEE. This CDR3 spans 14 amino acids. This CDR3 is CASSETSVTGELFF. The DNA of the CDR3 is TGTGCCAGCAGCGAGACTAGTGTCACCGGGGAGCTGTTTTTT.

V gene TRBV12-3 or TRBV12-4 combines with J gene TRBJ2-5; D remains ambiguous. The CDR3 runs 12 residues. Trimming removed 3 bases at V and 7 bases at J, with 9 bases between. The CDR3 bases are TGTGCCAGCAGTTTGGAGTGGGGGACCCAGTACTTC. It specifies CASSLEWGTQYF.

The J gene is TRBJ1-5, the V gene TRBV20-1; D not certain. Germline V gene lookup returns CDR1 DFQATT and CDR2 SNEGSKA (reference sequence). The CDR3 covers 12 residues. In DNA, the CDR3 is TGCGGAGATCTTCAGAGTTTCGAGACCCAGCATTTT. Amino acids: CGDLQSFETQHF.